This TCR beta chain was observed in a study of cytomegalovirus exposure and HLA in healthy donors. Trimming stripped 0 bases from V and 5 bases from J, with 10 bases between. The CDR3 spans 14 residues. In germline, CDR1 is SGHRS, CDR2 YFSETQ. The PCR made use of 60 Vbeta and 13 Jbeta primers. The protocol was immunoSEQ multiplex PCR, while the TCRdb copy is restricted to in-frame clones and leaves out a portion. The data include approximately 40,000 clones; the top ten clones carry 5.9%. The origin of this receptor is a human donor in good health. V is TRBV5-1 and J is TRBJ2-3, with D possibly TRBD1 on 6 matching bases. Sequenced sample: PBMCs. CDR3: CASSLVGARDTQYF. The DNA of the CDR3 is TGCGCCAGCAGCTTGGTGGGGGCGAGAGATACGCAGTATTTT.